These T cell receptor beta chains were read from a single sample in a study of memory CD4+ T cells and cytomegalovirus serostatus. Data came from immunoSEQ multiplex PCR; TCRdb stores just in-frame clones and leaves some out. The table records about 60,000 clones, around 82% of them present only once. Sequenced input: memory CD4+ T cells from blood. The source of these receptors is an adult in good health and CMV-seronegative. Some clones in this sample may be carry-over from other donors' samples. The CDR3 runs from the conserved cysteine through the conserved F or W. A D gene is named only where the DNA matches it firmly. Some rows have no size entry. The others give once, few or many, or a class for an expanded clone.

j_call	d_call	clone_size	v_call	cdr3_length	cdr3_nt	cdr3_aa
TRBJ1-1	-	-	TRBV28	11	TGTGCCAGCAGTTTAAGGGACTGGGCTTTCTTT	CASSLRDWAFF
TRBJ2-2	TRBD1	-	TRBV19	15	TGTGCCAGTAGCCTAGGACAGGCGAACACCGGGGAGCTGTTTTTT	CASSLGQANTGELFF
TRBJ1-2	TRBD1	-	TRBV15	15	TGTGCCACCAGCAGATCCCGACAGGGTGGCTATGGCTACACCTTC	CATSRSRQGGYGYTF
TRBJ1-2	TRBD1	-	TRBV15	15	TGTGCCACCAGCAGGTCACAGGGGCCTAACTATGGCTACACCTTC	CATSRSQGPNYGYTF
TRBJ1-1	-	few	TRBV12-5	14	TGTGCTAGTGGTTTGATGTCGAACGGGGGTGAAGCTTTCTTT	CASGLMSNGGEAFF
TRBJ1-1	-	few	TRBV30	14	TGTGCCTGGAGCCTGAAGACCATGAACACTGAAGCTTTCTTT	CAWSLKTMNTEAFF
TRBJ2-2	-	-	TRBV5-6	14	TGTGCCAGCAGCTTGGAATGGCATACCGGGGAGCTGTTTTTT	CASSLEWHTGELFF
TRBJ1-5	-	once	TRBV28	16	TGTGCCAGCAGTTGGCCGGGCACCTATAGCAATCAGCCCCAGCATTTT	CASSWPGTYSNQPQHF
TRBJ2-5	TRBD1	-	TRBV6-1	19	TGTGCCAGCAGTGTCCCGGCCCCACGACCGACAGGGGGGAGAGAGACCCAGTACTTC	CASSVPAPRPTGGRETQYF
TRBJ2-3	-	-	TRBV5-6	15	TGTGCCAGCAGCCGGTCTTCCCTTAGCACAGATACGCAGTATTTT	CASSRSSLSTDTQYF
TRBJ2-3	TRBD2	-	TRBV28	15	TGTGCCAGCAGTCCCCAGACTAGCGGGACAGATACGCAGTATTTT	CASSPQTSGTDTQYF
TRBJ2-5	-	-	TRBV4-2	12	TGTGCCAGCAGCCCGGTTGAGGGGACCCAGTACTTC	CASSPVEGTQYF
TRBJ2-7	TRBD2	-	TRBV6-1	14	TGTGCCAGCAGTCTAGCGGGGGGCTCCTACGAGCAGTACTTC	CASSLAGGSYEQYF
TRBJ1-3	TRBD1	-	TRBV27	15	TGTGCCAGCAAAATGGGACAGGGGCTTGGAAACACCATATATTTT	CASKMGQGLGNTIYF